This passage covers 21 T cell receptor beta chains from one sample sequenced in a study of human thymus T cells. Clones were read by immunoSEQ multiplex PCR, and TCRdb kept only the in-frame ones, dropping some. Altogether roughly 86,000 clones are present, around 96% being singletons, with the ten largest covering just over 0.03%. It was from resections taken during corrective heart surgery that the thymus tissue came. The sample consisted of thymus tissue. These TCRs come from a boy under three years old with a congenital heart defect but otherwise immunologically healthy.

The V gene is TRBV5-1, the J gene TRBJ1-5, with no clear D. Per the germline V gene, CDR1 is SGHRS and CDR2 is YFSETQ. There are 15 residues in the CDR3. Trimming pared 4 bases from V and 7 bases from J, leaving 18 bases between. The CDR3 DNA reads TGCGCCAGCAGCCGGCGACCTGACGAGAACCAGCCCCAGCATTTT. This gives the protein CASSRRPDENQPQHF.

This sequence joins TRBV9 and TRBJ1-1; D is possibly TRBD1 (5 bases). V was pared by 6 bases and J by 0 bases, with 24 bases between. The CDR3 loop spans 18 amino acids. Germline V gene sequence: CDR1 SGDLS, CDR2 YYNGEE. CDR3 region: CASTRVAPGRQVNTEAFF. The DNA of the CDR3 is TGTGCCAGCACGCGTGTGGCACCAGGGAGGCAAGTGAACACTGAAGCTTTCTTT.

V is TRBV19 and J is TRBJ2-3; the match to TRBD2 covers 8 bases. Germline lookup yields CDR1 LNHDA and CDR2 SQIVND (reference sequence). Trimming took 4 bases from V and 2 from J; bases not matched to a gene: 11. CDR3 length: 17 amino acids. The CDR3 loop is CASSRLTRGGTTDTQYF. CDR3 bases: TGTGCCAGTAGTAGACTCACTCGCGGGGGGACCACAGATACGCAGTATTTT.

The V call is TRBV6-6, the J call TRBJ2-1, with 9 bases that match TRBD2. The ends lost 7 bases at V and 8 bases at J; junction bases unmatched: 15. Per the germline V gene, CDR1 is MNHNY and CDR2 is SVGAGI (reference sequence). The CDR3 contains 16 residues. The CDR3 spells CASMGAAGGSWDEQFF. CDR3 DNA sequence: TGTGCCAGCATGGGTGCAGCGGGGGGATCTTGGGATGAGCAGTTCTTC.

The chain is built from TRBV6-1 and TRBJ2-7, with D maybe TRBD1 (5 bases). This CDR3 is 15 amino acids long. The ends were cut back, 1 base at V and 5 bases at J, with 15 bases in the middle. Germline-derived CDR1 and CDR2 are MNHNS and SASEGT. CDR3 in DNA: TGTGCCAGCAGTGAAGAACTCAGGGTTCGGAACGAGCAGTACTTC. This codes for CASSEELRVRNEQYF.

This chain links TRBV14 with TRBJ2-3, with D perhaps TRBD2 (6 bases). Germline V lookup: CDR1 SGHDN, CDR2 FVKESK. The V end was cut by 0 bases, the J end by 1 base, with 17 bases between. CDR3 length: 18 amino acids. CDR3 bases: TGTGCCAGCAGCCAAGATGGCTTTTGCGGGACCCGCACAGATACGCAGTATTTT. Translating it yields CASSQDGFCGTRTDTQYF.

The chain combines TRBV19 with TRBJ2-4; perhaps D is TRBD1 or TRBD2 (5 bases each). The CDR3 runs to 11 residues. Germline loops: CDR1 LNHDA, CDR2 SQIVND (reference sequence). The V end was cut by 6 bases, the J end by 13 bases, with 13 bases between. The CDR3: CASSLRDPQYF. DNA for the CDR3: TGTGCCAGTAGCCTTAGGGACCCCCAGTACTTC.

The chain combines TRBV7-9 with TRBJ1-3; D gene unclear. Germline lookup yields CDR1 SEHNR and CDR2 FQNEAQ (reference sequence). The length of the CDR3 is 16 residues. Between the trimmed V and J ends, which lost 5 bases and 1 base, there was a span of 15 bases. This CDR3 reads CASSIWKRDSGNTIYF. CDR3 coding DNA: TGTGCCAGCAGCATCTGGAAACGGGATTCTGGAAACACCATATATTTT.

V is TRBV2 and J is TRBJ2-5, with 9 bases matching TRBD2. Germline V CDR1 and CDR2: SNHLY, FYNNEI. V shed 3 bases, J shed 1 base, and the junction held 9 bases outside the gene matches. There are 17 residues in the CDR3. The CDR3 here is CASSDGVAGVVQETQYF. The CDR3 DNA sequence: TGTGCCAGCAGTGATGGGGTAGCGGGAGTAGTCCAAGAGACCCAGTACTTC.

The chain links TRBV10-3 to TRBJ2-2; D might be TRBD2 (6 bases). The length of the CDR3 is 12 residues. Trimming removed 7 bases from V and 6 bases from J, with 9 bases in between. The V gene's germline CDR1 is ENHRY and CDR2 SYGVKD. CDR3 DNA sequence: TGTGCCATCAAAGCGGGTTCCGGGGAGCTGTTTTTT. This sequence encodes CAIKAGSGELFF.

The chain links TRBV21-1 to TRBJ2-7; TRBD1, the table's D call, lacks a check against the DNA. TRBV21-1 is shown as a pseudogene. This CDR3 region has 16 residues. The CDR3 sequence is CASSSRVNRGLSEQYF. CDR3 sequence (DNA): TGTGCCAGCAGCTCAAGGGTAAATAGGGGTCTAAGCGAGCAGTACTTC.

V is TRBV28 and J is TRBJ2-7; tentatively, D is TRBD1 or TRBD2 (5 bases each). The CDR3 covers 16 residues. Germline loops: CDR1 MDHEN, CDR2 SYDVKM. Trimming pared 3 bases from V and 3 bases from J, leaving 18 bases between. The CDR3 sequence: CASSLASGTGYYEQYF. The CDR3, as DNA: TGTGCCAGCAGTTTGGCGTCGGGGACGGGATACTACGAGCAGTACTTC.

The chain is built from TRBV4-1 and TRBJ2-1; no clear D. From germline, CDR1 is MGHRA and CDR2 YSYEKL. The ends were cut back, 0 bases at V and 5 bases at J, with 8 bases in the middle. There are 14 residues in the CDR3. The CDR3 sequence is CASSQEERDNEQFF. CDR3 DNA sequence: TGCGCCAGCAGCCAAGAAGAGCGCGACAATGAGCAGTTCTTC.

J is TRBJ1-5 and V is TRBV1; the table's D call TRBD1 went unverified against the DNA. TRBV1 counts as a pseudogene. The CDR3 has 13 amino acids. The CDR3 DNA is TGCACCAGCAGCCAACAGGGTGTATGGCCCCAGCATTTT. Translated, it gives CTSSQQGVWPQHF.

The DNA of the CDR3 is TGTGCCAGCAGTTTATCAGGACAGGTCGGAACTAATGAAAAACTGTTTTTT. Amino acid sequence: CASSLSGQVGTNEKLFF. V usage is TRBV27 and J usage is TRBJ1-4, with 7 bases lining up with TRBD1. The CDR3 is made up of 17 amino acids. The germline CDR1 and CDR2 sequences are MNHEY and SMNVEV (reference sequence). The V segment lost 0 bases and the J segment 1 base; nucleotides outside the gene matches: 5.

CDR3 nucleotide sequence: TGTGCCAGCAGCCAAAGCCACCGGGACAGGGATTATGGCTACACCTTC. Residues: CASSQSHRDRDYGYTF. This chain connects TRBV5-6 to TRBJ1-2, with TRBD1 matching 9 bases. CDR1 is SGHDT, CDR2 YYEEEE, per germline. J gave up 5 bases and V 4 bases, and 12 bases lay outside the gene matches. CDR3 length: 16 residues. The complete variable domain, with remaining parts taken from reference TRBV5-6 and TRBJ1-2, reads DAGVTQSPTHLIKTRGQQVTLRCSPKSGHDTVSWYQQALGQGPQFIFQYYEEEERQRGNFPDRFSGHQFPNYSSELNVNALLLGDSALYLCASSQSHRDRDYGYTFGSGTRLTVV.

The rearrangement uses TRBV27 and TRBJ1-2, with TRBD1 matching over 7 bases. V shed 1 base, J shed 0 bases, and the junction held 14 bases outside the gene matches. This CDR3 is 19 amino acids long. Germline assignment: CDR1 MNHEY and CDR2 SMNVEV (reference sequence). For the CDR3, the DNA is TGTGCCAGCAGTTTATTCCCCCGACAGGGAAGGTCGACTAACTATGGCTACACCTTC. Residues: CASSLFPRQGRSTNYGYTF.

The chain carries TRBV6-5 and TRBJ1-1, with D possibly matching TRBD1 (5 bases). Germline CDR1 MNHEY, CDR2 SVGAGI. V was clipped by 2 bases and J by 2 bases, with 15 bases between them. The CDR3 extends over 16 amino acids. CDR3 nucleotides: TGTGCCAGCAGTTACAAGTACGGACATCTTAACACTGAAGCTTTCTTT. It is translated as CASSYKYGHLNTEAFF.

The gene calls are TRBV2 and TRBJ1-6, with TRBD1 matching 7 bases. The J segment lost 4 bases and the V segment lost 6 bases, leaving 15 bases of the junction unmatched. The germline gives CDR1 SNHLY, CDR2 FYNNEI. This CDR3 region has 18 residues. Written as DNA, the CDR3 is TGTGCCAGCAGCTCAAAAGGGACAGCCCCACCATATAATTCACCCCTCCACTTT. It specifies CASSSKGTAPPYNSPLHF.

The genes are TRBV11-2 and TRBJ2-5; TRBD2 matches at 14 bases. The junction had 6 bases not matched to a gene; V was cut back by 1 base and J by 2 bases. The CDR3 loop spans 18 amino acids. Germline loops: CDR1 SGHAT, CDR2 FQNNGV. In DNA, the CDR3 is TGTGCCAGCAGCTTAGGACTAGCGGGAGGGCCGGGGCAAGAGACCCAGTACTTC. Encoded protein: CASSLGLAGGPGQETQYF. The whole variable domain, remainder taken from reference TRBV11-2 and TRBJ2-5, is EAGVAQSPRYKIIEKRQSVAFWCNPISGHATLYWYQQILGQGPKLLIQFQNNGVVDDSQLPKDRFSAERLKGVDSTLKIQPAKLEDSAVYLCASSLGLAGGPGQETQYFGPGTRLLVL.

The chain combines TRBV6-4 with TRBJ1-1; no firm D call. The CDR3 has 14 residues. CDR1 and CDR2 (germline): MRHNA, SNTAGT. Trimming shortened V by 4 bases and J by 6 bases, and 15 bases separated the two germline ends. The CDR3 loop is CASSGSTEGSEAFF. The CDR3 nucleotides read TGTGCCAGCAGTGGGTCAACAGAGGGATCTGAAGCTTTCTTT.